This is a list of T cell receptor beta chains from one sample in a study of OX40 agonist ivuxolimab in advanced cancers. Profiling relied on immunoSEQ multiplex PCR, and the TCRdb table lists in-frame clones only, not all of them. Here the sample spans approximately 160,000 clones, 90% to 95% being singletons. The sequencing used CD4+ or CD8+ T cells sorted from blood, collected in a trial of the OX40 agonist ivuxolimab. The receptors were sampled from an adult with an advanced solid tumor such as melanoma, head and neck, liver or kidney cancer. The CDR3 runs from the conserved cysteine through the conserved F or W. Each record gives: D gene, V gene, J gene, CDR3 protein. D genes are given only for firm matches.

>-|TRBV5-4|TRBJ2-7
CASSYDLAGYEQYF
>TRBD2|TRBV19|TRBJ2-2
CASTRAGGNTGELFF
>-|TRBV4-1|TRBJ2-3
CASSHLGRTSSGDTQYF
>-|TRBV7-3|TRBJ2-2
CASSLRAANTGELFF
>-|TRBV7-9|TRBJ2-3
CASSLVSGTDTQYF
>TRBD1|TRBV4-2|TRBJ2-7
CASSPEGQGSYEQYF
>-|TRBV6-5|TRBJ2-7
CASNRQFGDYEQYF
>-|TRBV18|TRBJ1-4
CASSPSATRNEKLFF
>-|TRBV28|TRBJ2-3
CASSELIRDGSTDTQYF
>-|TRBV7-8|TRBJ1-6
CASRERDTTLSYNSPLHF
>-|TRBV11-2|TRBJ2-7
CASSMPGKPYEQYF
>TRBD1|TRBV2|TRBJ1-2
CASSDTRTGRGYTF
>-|TRBV9|TRBJ2-5
CASSRGPLGETQYF
>TRBD2|TRBV9|TRBJ2-1
CASSASGGGYNEQFF
>-|TRBV19|TRBJ1-2
CASAPGRVVSGYTF
>-|TRBV30|TRBJ1-6
CAWSFATGSPLHF
>-|TRBV4-1|TRBJ1-2
CASSQVGVGYTF
>-|TRBV7-2|TRBJ2-7
CASSLGPSFSYEQYF
>-|TRBV19|TRBJ1-1
CASSISGSRTEAFF
>TRBD2|TRBV10-1|TRBJ2-2
CASSARTSPTGELFF
>-|TRBV7-2|TRBJ2-7
CASSPVPRASEQYF
>-|TRBV9|TRBJ2-3
CASSVERDTQYF